One sample yielded the 21 T cell receptor beta chains listed below, sequenced in a study of blood T cell repertoires in COVID-19. Repertoires were generated with immunoSEQ multiplex PCR, while TCRdb's copy carries only in-frame clones and drops some. The sample records some 80,000 clones, roughly 87% being singletons. The source material was peripheral blood. Source of these receptors: a man older than 75 with acute or convalescent COVID-19.

This chain joins TRBV2 and TRBJ1-4, with 9 bases identical to TRBD1. The ends lost 5 bases at V and 7 bases at J; junction bases unmatched: 8. Germline CDR1 SNHLY, CDR2 FYNNEI. The CDR3 length is 15 residues. The CDR3 spells CASSPTGGGGEKLFF. The CDR3, as DNA: TGTGCCAGCAGTCCTACAGGGGGCGGAGGTGAAAAACTGTTTTTT.

This clone turned up a few times. This chain uses TRBV15 with TRBJ1-3; a possible D gene is TRBD1 (5 bases). CDR1 and CDR2 from the germline V gene are LNHNV and YYDKDF (reference sequence). The V gene lost 4 bases and the J gene lost 4 bases, with 11 bases spanning the gap. The CDR3 loop spans 14 amino acids. CDR3 sequence (DNA): TGTGCCACCAGCACGGGGGGTCAGGGAAACACCATATATTTT. Protein sequence: CATSTGGQGNTIYF.

The chain uses TRBV4-2 and TRBJ1-3, with TRBD1 matching over 7 bases. Germline-derived CDR1 and CDR2 are LGHNA and YNFKEQ. CDR3 length: 17 amino acids. V dropped 2 bases and J dropped 4; count of bases not matched to a gene: 11. This CDR3 is CASSQHDREPRGNTIYF. The CDR3 DNA follows: TGTGCCAGCAGCCAACACGACAGGGAGCCCCGGGGAAACACCATATATTTT.

The V call is TRBV19, the J call TRBJ1-1; D is perhaps TRBD1 (6 bases). Trimming took off 6 bases at V and 1 base at J, with 15 bases between the two ends. Germline V gene data show CDR1 as LNHDA and CDR2 as SQIVND (reference sequence). This CDR3 is built from 15 residues. The CDR3 sequence is CASSPTGFSNTEAFF. The CDR3 nucleotides read TGTGCCAGTAGCCCAACAGGGTTTTCGAACACTGAAGCTTTCTTT. Full variable domain (remainder filled in from reference TRBV19 and TRBJ1-1): DGGITQSPKYLFRKEGQNVTLSCEQNLNHDAMYWYRQDPGQGLRLIYYSQIVNDFQKGDIAEGYSVSREKKESFPLTVTSAQKNPTAFYLCASSPTGFSNTEAFFGQGTRLTVV.

The V gene is TRBV6-5, the J gene TRBJ1-2; 10 bases agree with TRBD1. V was clipped by 6 bases and J by 4 bases; unmatched bases: 2. Germline values: CDR1 MNHEY, CDR2 SVGAGI. The CDR3 runs to 13 residues. In DNA form, the CDR3 reads TGTGCCAGCAGAGGACAGGGGGGCTATGGCTACACCTTC. This translates into CASRGQGGYGYTF.

This chain connects TRBV6-5 to TRBJ2-1; TRBD2 agrees at 7 bases. The CDR3 sequence is 14 residues long. The ends lost 8 bases at V and 0 bases at J; junction bases unmatched: 4. Germline assignment: CDR1 MNHEY and CDR2 SVGAGI. The CDR3 loop is CASEGGSSYNEQFF. In DNA form, the CDR3 reads TGTGCCAGCGAGGGAGGGAGCTCCTACAATGAGCAGTTCTTC.

The chain uses TRBV12-3 or TRBV12-4 and TRBJ1-2; D not resolved. This CDR3 contains 12 residues. V was trimmed by 3 bases and J by 8 bases, leaving 10 bases between them. CDR3 DNA: TGTGCCAGCAGTTTTTCGGGAGAAGGCTACACCTTC. Encoded protein: CASSFSGEGYTF.

This chain joins TRBV6-5 and TRBJ2-1; no clear D. The V end was cut by 4 bases, the J end by 6 bases, with 16 bases between. Germline assignment: CDR1 MNHEY and CDR2 SVGAGI. The length of the CDR3 is 15 residues. CDR3 nucleotides: TGTGCCAGCAGTTTAACCCCCCAGCCGGGCAATGAGCAGTTCTTC. Its protein product is CASSLTPQPGNEQFF.

The chain has TRBV3-1 (or the pseudogene TRBV3-2) and TRBJ2-3, with D perhaps matching TRBD2 (7 bases). The germline V gene encodes CDR1 LGHDT and CDR2 YNNKEL (reference sequence). The CDR3 sequence is 15 residues long. V was clipped by 1 base and J by 3 bases, with 11 bases between them. The CDR3: CASSQVGGGTDTQYF. CDR3 nucleotide sequence: TGTGCCAGCAGCCAAGTAGGGGGAGGGACAGATACGCAGTATTTT.

This chain links TRBV3-1 (or the pseudogene TRBV3-2) with TRBJ2-5; 10 bases agree with TRBD1. The junction had 5 bases not matched to a gene; V was cut back by 4 bases and J by 0 bases. The length of the CDR3 is 16 residues. Germline V lookup: CDR1 LGHDT, CDR2 YNNKEL (reference sequence). The chain's CDR3 is CASSRSGQGNQETQYF. The CDR3 bases are TGTGCCAGCAGCCGGTCGGGACAGGGGAACCAAGAGACCCAGTACTTC.

The rearrangement joins TRBV7-9 to TRBJ2-3; TRBD1 might be the D (6 bases). The CDR3 runs 14 residues. Germline CDR1 and CDR2: SEHNR and FQNEAQ (reference sequence). With 5 bases removed from V and 3 bases from J, the gap between germline ends came to 12 bases. The CDR3 region is CASSHGQRTDTQYF. CDR3 in DNA: TGTGCCAGCAGCCACGGACAGAGGACAGATACGCAGTATTTT. Combining the CDR3 with reference TRBV7-9 and TRBJ2-3 gives the whole variable domain DTGVSQNPRHKITKRGQNVTFRCDPISEHNRLYWYRQTLGQGPEFLTYFQNEAQLEKSRLLSDRFSAERPKGSFSTLEIQRTEQGDSAMYLCASSHGQRTDTQYFGPGTRLTVL.

The chain has TRBV19 and TRBJ1-3; 7 nucleotides line up with TRBD1. Germline V gene data show CDR1 as LNHDA and CDR2 as SQIVND (reference sequence). The length of the CDR3 is 15 residues. The J segment lost 0 bases and the V segment lost 6 bases, leaving 5 bases of the junction unmatched. CDR3 nucleotide sequence: TGTGCCAGTAGAAACGGGGACAGCTCTGGAAACACCATATATTTT. This gives the protein CASRNGDSSGNTIYF.

The CDR3 protein is CASSLVGTGGGYEQYF. CDR3 nucleotides: TGCGCCAGCAGCTTGGTCGGGACAGGGGGCGGGTACGAGCAGTACTTC. The chain couples TRBV5-1 to TRBJ2-7; 12 nucleotides agree with TRBD1. CDR1 and CDR2 from the germline V gene are SGHRS and YFSETQ. CDR3 length equals 16 residues. V lost 0 bases, J lost 4 bases, and 5 bases stayed unmatched.

The chain couples TRBV18 to TRBJ2-3, with TRBD2 matching 13 bases. Per the germline V gene, CDR1 is KGHSH and CDR2 is LQKENI. The length of the CDR3 is 15 residues. Trimming removed 3 bases from V and 6 bases from J; junction bases left unmatched: 3. CDR3: CASSPGLAGSDTQYF. The CDR3 nucleotides are TGTGCCAGCTCACCGGGACTAGCGGGGTCCGATACGCAGTATTTT.

This clone is a singleton in its sample. The chain uses TRBV10-3 and TRBJ1-2; maybe TRBD1 (6 bases). V was pared by 3 bases and J by 7 bases, with 12 bases between. Germline V gives CDR1 ENHRY, CDR2 SYGVKD. The CDR3 is 13 amino acids. CDR3: CAISDSGTSGYTF. The DNA for the CDR3 is TGTGCCATCAGTGATTCCGGGACATCTGGCTACACCTTC.

Notes on this clone: An end of the junction differs from the germline gene, which may be a read error. J is TRBJ2-1 and V is TRBV7-7; 12 bases map to TRBD2. The CDR3 length is 15 residues. Germline CDR1 and CDR2: SSHAT and FNYEAQ (reference sequence). In DNA form, the CDR3 reads TGTGCTAGCAGTCTCGGACTAGCGGGGTTCAATGAGCAGTTCTTC. Its translation: CASSLGLAGFNEQFF.

This clone was seen once. The V gene is TRBV11-2, the J gene TRBJ2-7, with 7 bases that match TRBD1. Germline values: CDR1 SGHAT, CDR2 FQNNGV. The CDR3 is made up of 18 amino acids. The V and J ends lost 2 bases and 1 base, in that order; junction bases with no gene match: 14. The CDR3 protein is CASSLLSAARGISYEQYF. DNA of the CDR3: TGTGCCAGCAGCTTATTGAGCGCGGCCAGGGGGATTTCCTACGAGCAGTACTTC.

A few counts support this clone. The chain couples TRBV6-5 to TRBJ1-4, with D perhaps TRBD1 (6 bases). With 6 bases removed from V and 6 bases from J, the gap between germline ends came to 11 bases. This CDR3 has 13 amino acids. CDR1 and CDR2 (germline): MNHEY, SVGAGI. Here the CDR3 DNA reads TGTGCCAGCAGGACGGGACATGATGAAAAACTGTTTTTT. Its translation is CASRTGHDEKLFF.

The chain links TRBV5-6 to TRBJ2-5, with D tentatively TRBD1 (5 bases). Trimming cost V 5 bases and J 9 bases, with 20 bases left between them. Germline V lookup: CDR1 SGHDT, CDR2 YYEEEE. The CDR3 extends over 14 amino acids. This CDR3 reads CASSLVDQLGAQYF. In DNA form, the CDR3 reads TGTGCCAGCAGTTTAGTAGACCAATTAGGGGCCCAGTACTTC.

The chain carries TRBV6-1 and TRBJ2-7; D unresolved. This CDR3 has 15 amino acids. The V and J ends lost 1 base and 1 base respectively, with 11 bases between them. Per the germline V gene, CDR1 is MNHNS and CDR2 is SASEGT. The CDR3 sequence: CASSEGAGPSYEQYF. The DNA for the CDR3 is TGTGCCAGCAGTGAAGGGGCAGGTCCGTCCTACGAGCAGTACTTC.

J is TRBJ1-6 and V is TRBV4-1, with 11 positions matching TRBD1. CDR1 MGHRA and CDR2 YSYEKL come from the germline V gene. CDR3 length: 16 amino acids. The V gene end was trimmed by 1 base and the J gene end by 7 bases; junction bases not matched to a gene: 3. DNA of the CDR3: TGCGCCAGCAGCCAAGTGGACAGGGGGCTGAATTCACCCCTCCACTTT. Translated: CASSQVDRGLNSPLHF.